The clone carrying this TCR beta chain was found a few times. Its antigen remains unidentified. Germline CDR1 is SGHDN and CDR2 is FVKESK. The germline V and J ends were trimmed by 4 bases and 5 bases, with 12 bases remaining between them. This CDR3 has 14 amino acids. The entirety of the isolated RNA underwent reverse transcription, so expressed TCRB transcripts were sequenced. Generated by immunoSEQ multiplex PCR, the TCRdb table keeps only in-frame clones and is missing some. The data show roughly 260,000 clones, with 11% seen just once and around 0.017% held by the top ten. The sample originates from a study of beta chain features in type 1 diabetes. Regarding the study as a whole: When Type 1 diabetes patients were examined, their TCRB CDR3s proved moderately but significantly shorter in all four CD4+ subsets. A greater similarity of naive, central memory and Treg TCRB repertoires was seen among patients than among healthy donors.

A CD45RO/CCR7/CD25/CD127/CD95/CD27 panel sorted naive, central memory, regulatory and stem cell-like memory CD4+ cells. The chain combines TRBV14 with TRBJ2-1; a weak D match, TRBD2 (5 bases). The sample was naive CD4+ T cells from blood. This clonotype was obtained from a man aged 25-40 years with type 1 diabetes. CDR3 in DNA: TGTGCCAGCAGCCGGGGAGCGGTCCACAATGAGCAGTTCTTC. This gives the protein CASSRGAVHNEQFF.